This TCR beta chain is from a study of shared clonotypes between healthy human individuals. Findings and limits, study-wide: In having few donors, the study represented limited genetic and exposure-history diversity. Sequencing depth was predicted to influence how clonotypes are shared among donors.

A remark on this clone: Its specificity is unknown.

Per the authors' pipeline: ImmunoSEQ gave junction-only sequences without quality scores, so filtering differed. The data were produced by immunoSEQ multiplex PCR, yet TCRdb's version contains in-frame clones alone and is incomplete. The V and J calls and clone size are taken from that table; D and trimming were inferred from the DNA. The table shows more than 600,000 clones, with about 90% occurring only once. The CDR3 covers 12 residues. V lost 1 base and J 6 bases, leaving 4 bases between the germline ends. Per germline, CDR1 SGDLS and CDR2 YYNGEE. Naive-designated CD8 cells lacked CD45RO, were positively enriched for CCR7, and omitted terminally differentiated effector memory CD45RA+ cells.

Sequencing was carried out using naive CD8+ T cells sorted from blood. This clonotype was obtained from a young man in good health. V and J are TRBV9 and TRBJ2-2; D is unresolved. CDR3 region: CASSVISGELFF. In DNA form, the CDR3 reads TGTGCCAGCAGCGTAATATCCGGGGAGCTGTTTTTT.